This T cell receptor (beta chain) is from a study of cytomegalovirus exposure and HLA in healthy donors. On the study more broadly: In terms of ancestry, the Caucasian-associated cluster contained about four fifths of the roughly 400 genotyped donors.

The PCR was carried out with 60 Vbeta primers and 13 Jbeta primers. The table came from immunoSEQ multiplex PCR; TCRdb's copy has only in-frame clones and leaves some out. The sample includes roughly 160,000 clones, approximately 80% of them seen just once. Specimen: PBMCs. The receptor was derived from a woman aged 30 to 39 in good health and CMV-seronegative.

CDR3 nucleotide sequence: TGTGCCAGCAGCTTACTGGGTGGGTCAGGGAACGGCTACACCTTC. Protein sequence: CASSLLGGSGNGYTF. The chain couples TRBV5-8 to TRBJ1-2; perhaps TRBD1 as D (5 bases). V was pared by 2 bases and J by 8 bases, with 19 bases between. The CDR3 contains 15 residues. Germline CDR1 and CDR2: SGHTS and YDEGEE.